Below, one TCR beta chain is given with its context. Its target is unknown. The data stem from a study of T-cell memory formation after mild COVID-19. Study as a whole: Across donors, TCR clusters were largely donor specific. Study-wide points: Clones from the second wave (peaking day 37) had unconfirmed SARS-CoV-2 specificity. Pre-infection memory carried some responding clones, suggesting that cross-reactive memory joined. Clones contracting across day 15 to 85 had a balanced CD4/CD8 profile; later expanding clones leaned CD4+.

From the 5' RACE reads, TCRdb called clonotypes with MiXCR, one entry per CDR3 protein. The table lists 470,000 or so distinct CDR3 sequences, approximately 18% of them singletons, with 9% to 15% in the top ten. The CDR3 spans 16 residues. V shed 4 bases, J shed 6 bases, and the junction held 10 bases outside the gene matches. The V gene is TRBV12-3 or TRBV12-4, the J gene TRBJ1-5; the match to TRBD1 covers 9 bases. The specimen sequenced was PBMCs or a T cell subset sorted from them (not recorded which). The clonotype was recovered from an adult woman who had mild COVID-19 (a few samples of this study predate the infection). Cell type and time point are not known. The CDR3 region is CASSSTGGIRSQPQHF. Here the CDR3 DNA reads TGTGCCAGCAGTTCGACAGGGGGGATCCGGAGTCAGCCCCAGCATTTT.